This T cell receptor (beta chain) was documented in a study of shared clonotypes between healthy human individuals. Study details: Researchers drew samples from two women and a few men aged 18 to 49. Broader study findings: Memory subsets generally showed smaller estimated richness than naive subsets did. Sample collection involved blood only; tissue repertoires are likely different.

With respect to this clone: Its antigen is not known.

The germline gives CDR1 MNHEY, CDR2 SVGAGI. The CDR3 has 14 amino acids. The V gene end was trimmed by 2 bases and the J gene end by 6 bases; junction bases not matched to a gene: 6. The authors distributed each subset's genomic DNA evenly over several immunoSEQ plates. Libraries were prepared by immunoSEQ multiplex PCR; TCRdb keeps only in-frame clonotypes and omits some of them. The sample yields 1.4 million or so clones, approximately 98.5% seen once. The source material was naive CD4+ T cells sorted from blood. Stated subset: CD45RA+ positively selected. The origin of this receptor is a young man in good health. The chain couples TRBV6-5 to TRBJ1-2, with 7 bases fitting TRBD1. CDR3 DNA sequence: TGTGCCAGCAGTTACGCGACAGGGCGAGATGGCTACACCTTC. Translating it yields CASSYATGRDGYTF.